This T cell receptor (beta chain) was sequenced for a study of blood T cells in healthy people across ages. Total RNA extracted from each sample amounted to at least 5.5 micrograms. Using a J-beta primer mix together with a sample-barcoded 5' primer, a second PCR was run for roughly 7 to 11 cycles. TCRdb used MiXCR to reprocess the 5' RACE reads, holding one entry per CDR3 protein. The data contain over 1,200,000 distinct CDR3 sequences, around 59% of them singletons. The V gene lost 4 bases and the J gene lost 0 bases, with 7 bases spanning the gap. The germline CDR1 and CDR2 sequences are LNHNV and YYDKDF (reference sequence). The CDR3 contains 14 residues.

This chain links TRBV15 with TRBJ1-5, with D possibly TRBD1 on 5 matching bases. Specimen: blood. This receptor was taken from a man between 18 and 35 years old in good health. The CDR3 DNA sequence: TGTGCCACCAGCACGGGGGTTAGCAATCAGCCCCAGCATTTT. This encodes CATSTGVSNQPQHF.